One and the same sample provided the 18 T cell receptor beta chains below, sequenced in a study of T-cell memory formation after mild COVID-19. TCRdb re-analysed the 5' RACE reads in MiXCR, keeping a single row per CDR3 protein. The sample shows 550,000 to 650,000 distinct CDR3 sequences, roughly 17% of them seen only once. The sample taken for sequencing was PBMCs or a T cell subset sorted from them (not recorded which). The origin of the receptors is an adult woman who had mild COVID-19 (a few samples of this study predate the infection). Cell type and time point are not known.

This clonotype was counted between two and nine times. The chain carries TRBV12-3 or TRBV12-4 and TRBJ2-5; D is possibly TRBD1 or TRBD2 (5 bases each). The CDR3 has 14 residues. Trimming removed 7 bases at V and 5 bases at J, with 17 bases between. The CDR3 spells CASTLLLGEETQYF. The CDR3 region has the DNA TGTGCCAGCACCCTACTTCTGGGGGAGGAGACCCAGTACTTC.

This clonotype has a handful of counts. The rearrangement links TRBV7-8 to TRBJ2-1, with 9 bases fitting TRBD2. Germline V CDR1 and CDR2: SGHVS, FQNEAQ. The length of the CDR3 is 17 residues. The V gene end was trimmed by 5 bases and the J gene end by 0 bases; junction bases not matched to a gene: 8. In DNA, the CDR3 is TGTGCCAGCAGCACCCCCCAGCGGGGGGCCTCCTACAATGAGCAGTTCTTC. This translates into CASSTPQRGASYNEQFF.

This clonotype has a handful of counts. The CDR3 nucleotides read TGTGCCAGCAGTTTTGGGGATCAGGTCAATCAGCCCCAGCATTTT. Protein product: CASSFGDQVNQPQHF. The V call is TRBV12-3 or TRBV12-4, the J call TRBJ1-5; D gene uncertain. Trimming took 3 bases from V and 3 from J, leaving 12 bases between them. The CDR3 spans 15 residues.

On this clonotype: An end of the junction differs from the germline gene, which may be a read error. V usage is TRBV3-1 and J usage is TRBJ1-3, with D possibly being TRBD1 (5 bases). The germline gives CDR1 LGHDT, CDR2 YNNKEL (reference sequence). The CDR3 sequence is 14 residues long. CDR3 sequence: CAISPRGAGNTIYF. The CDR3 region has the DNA TGTGCCATCAGCCCCCGGGGGGCTGGAAACACCATATATTTT.

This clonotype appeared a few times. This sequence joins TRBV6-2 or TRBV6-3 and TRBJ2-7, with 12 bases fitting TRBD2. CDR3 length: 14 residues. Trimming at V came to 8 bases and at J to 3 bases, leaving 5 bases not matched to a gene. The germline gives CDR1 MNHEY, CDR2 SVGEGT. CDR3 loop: CASRLGLAGYEQYF. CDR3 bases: TGTGCCAGCCGATTGGGACTAGCGGGCTACGAGCAGTACTTC.

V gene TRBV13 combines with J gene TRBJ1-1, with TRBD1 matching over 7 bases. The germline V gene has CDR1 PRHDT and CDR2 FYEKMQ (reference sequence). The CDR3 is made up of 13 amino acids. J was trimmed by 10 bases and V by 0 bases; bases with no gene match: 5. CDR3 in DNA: TGTGCCAGCAGCTTAGGGAGGGGGCGGATAGCTTTCTTT. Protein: CASSLGRGRIAFF.

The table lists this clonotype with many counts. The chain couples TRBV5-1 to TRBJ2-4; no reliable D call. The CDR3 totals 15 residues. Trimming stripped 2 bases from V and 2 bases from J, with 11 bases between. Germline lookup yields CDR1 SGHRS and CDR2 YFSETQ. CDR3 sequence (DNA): TGCGCCAGCAGCTTCGACGCGGCGACCAAAAACATTCAGTACTTC. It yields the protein CASSFDAATKNIQYF.

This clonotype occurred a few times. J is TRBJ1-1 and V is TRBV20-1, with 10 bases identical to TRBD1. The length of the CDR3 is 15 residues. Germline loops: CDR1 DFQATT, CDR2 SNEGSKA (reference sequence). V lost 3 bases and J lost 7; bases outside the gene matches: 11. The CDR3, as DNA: TGCAGTGCTAGTTGGAGGACAGGGGGGAGCATTGAAGCTTTCTTT. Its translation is CSASWRTGGSIEAFF.

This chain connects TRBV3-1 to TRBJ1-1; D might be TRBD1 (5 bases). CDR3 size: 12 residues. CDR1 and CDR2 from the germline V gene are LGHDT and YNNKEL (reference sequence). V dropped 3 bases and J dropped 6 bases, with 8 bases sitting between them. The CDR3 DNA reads TGTGCCAGCAGCCAGGGACGGGCTGAAGCTTTCTTT. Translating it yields CASSQGRAEAFF.

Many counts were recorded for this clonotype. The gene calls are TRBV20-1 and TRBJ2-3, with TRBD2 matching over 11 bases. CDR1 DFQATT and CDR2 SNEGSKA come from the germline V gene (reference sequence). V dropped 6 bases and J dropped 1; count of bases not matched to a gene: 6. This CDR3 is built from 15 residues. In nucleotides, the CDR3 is TGCAGTGCCCCACTTAGCGGGAGGGGCACAGATACGCAGTATTTT. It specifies CSAPLSGRGTDTQYF.

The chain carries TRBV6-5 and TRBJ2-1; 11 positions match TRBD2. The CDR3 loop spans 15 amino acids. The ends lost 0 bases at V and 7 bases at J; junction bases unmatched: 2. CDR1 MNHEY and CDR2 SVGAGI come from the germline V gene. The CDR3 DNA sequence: TGTGCCAGCAGTTACTCAACTAGCGGGAGAAATGAGCAGTTCTTC. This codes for CASSYSTSGRNEQFF.

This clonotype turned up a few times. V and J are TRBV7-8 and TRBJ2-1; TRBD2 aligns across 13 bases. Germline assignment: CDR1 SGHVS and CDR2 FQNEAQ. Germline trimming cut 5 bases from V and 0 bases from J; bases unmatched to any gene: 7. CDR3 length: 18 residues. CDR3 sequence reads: CASSPTSGRPSSYNEQFF. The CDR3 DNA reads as TGTGCCAGCAGCCCGACTAGCGGGAGGCCTAGCTCCTACAATGAGCAGTTCTTC.

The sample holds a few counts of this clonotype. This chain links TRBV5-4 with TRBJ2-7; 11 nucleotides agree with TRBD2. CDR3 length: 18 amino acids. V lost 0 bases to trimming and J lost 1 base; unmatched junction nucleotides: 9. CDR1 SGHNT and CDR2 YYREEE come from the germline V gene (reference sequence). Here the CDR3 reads CASSLVTLAGGISYEQYF. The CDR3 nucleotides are TGTGCCAGCAGCTTGGTCACCCTAGCGGGAGGTATTTCCTACGAGCAGTACTTC.

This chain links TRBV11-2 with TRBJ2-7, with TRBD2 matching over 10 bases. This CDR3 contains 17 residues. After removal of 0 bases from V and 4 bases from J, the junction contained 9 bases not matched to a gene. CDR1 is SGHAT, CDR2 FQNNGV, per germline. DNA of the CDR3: TGTGCCAGCAGCTTAGATAGGGCTAGCGGGGGATATTACGAGCAGTACTTC. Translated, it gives CASSLDRASGGYYEQYF.

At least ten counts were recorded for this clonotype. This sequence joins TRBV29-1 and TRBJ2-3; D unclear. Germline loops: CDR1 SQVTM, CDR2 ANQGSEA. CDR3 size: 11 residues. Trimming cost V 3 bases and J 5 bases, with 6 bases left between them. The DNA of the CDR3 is TGCAGCGTTGATTGGAGAGATACGCAGTATTTT. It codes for CSVDWRDTQYF.

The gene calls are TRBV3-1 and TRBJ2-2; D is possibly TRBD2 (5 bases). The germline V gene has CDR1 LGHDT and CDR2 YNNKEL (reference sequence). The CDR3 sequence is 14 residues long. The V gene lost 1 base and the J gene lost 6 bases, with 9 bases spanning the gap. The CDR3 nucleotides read TGTGCCAGCAGCCAAGGTTCGGGGTCCGGGGAGCTGTTTTTT. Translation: CASSQGSGSGELFF.

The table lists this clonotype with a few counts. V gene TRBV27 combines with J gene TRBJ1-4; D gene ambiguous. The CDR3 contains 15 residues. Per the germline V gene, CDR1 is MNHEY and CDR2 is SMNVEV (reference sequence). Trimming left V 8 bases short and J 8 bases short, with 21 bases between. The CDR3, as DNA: TGTGCCAGCGGTCGGCTAACAGCCTACATCGAAAAACTGTTTTTT. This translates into CASGRLTAYIEKLFF.

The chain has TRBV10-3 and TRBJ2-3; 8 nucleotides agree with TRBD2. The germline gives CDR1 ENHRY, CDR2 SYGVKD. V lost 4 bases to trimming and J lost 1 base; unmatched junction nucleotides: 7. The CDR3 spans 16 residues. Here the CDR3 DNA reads TGTGCCATCAGTGCAGAGCGGGAGATTGGCACAGATACGCAGTATTTT. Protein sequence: CAISAEREIGTDTQYF.